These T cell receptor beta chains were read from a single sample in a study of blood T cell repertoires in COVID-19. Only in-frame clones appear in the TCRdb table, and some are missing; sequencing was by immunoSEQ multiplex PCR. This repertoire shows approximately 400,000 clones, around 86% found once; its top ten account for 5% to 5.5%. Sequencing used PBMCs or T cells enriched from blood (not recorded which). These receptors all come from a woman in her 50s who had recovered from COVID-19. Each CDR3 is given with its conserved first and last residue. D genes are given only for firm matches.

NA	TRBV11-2	CASSFQSSSYNEQFF
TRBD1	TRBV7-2	CASSFADRAGNTIYF
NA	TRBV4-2	CASSTSVVTDTQYF
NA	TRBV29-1	CSAQVDTQYF
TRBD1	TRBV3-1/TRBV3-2	CASTQGTARAFF
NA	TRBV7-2	CASSLEHSQETQYF
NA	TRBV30	CAWSVRGTGELFF
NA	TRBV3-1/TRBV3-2	CASSQGAYAYNEQFF
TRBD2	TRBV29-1	CSVLGGLAGTGELFF
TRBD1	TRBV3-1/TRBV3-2	CASSQGHSGTADYNEQFF
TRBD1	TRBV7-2	CASSTAQGAGGYTF
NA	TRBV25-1	CASKGYRGYGYTF
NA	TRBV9	CASSVDRVNEKLFF
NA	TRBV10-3	CAISESERETQYF
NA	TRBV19	CASSLGHSQHF
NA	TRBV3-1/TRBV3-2	CASSRGQNRRELFF
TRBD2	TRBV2	CASRVSGSSYNEQFF
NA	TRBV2	CASRSTTGNNSPLHF
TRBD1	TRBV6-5	CASSSTGREQFF
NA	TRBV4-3	CASSQDPPTGLRFSLHF
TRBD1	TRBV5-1	CASSLVTGEYGYTF
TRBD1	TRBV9	CASSPQTGSNEQFF
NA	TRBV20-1	CSARDGYTQYF
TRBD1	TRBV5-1	CASSPNAGQGTGELFF
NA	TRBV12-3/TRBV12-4	CASRPENNEQFF
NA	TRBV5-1	CASSLQARNEKLFF
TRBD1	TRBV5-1	CASSPKTGQGAAGELFF
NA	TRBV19	CASSTRQTLNEKLFF